This is a list of T cell receptor beta chains from one sample in a study of cytomegalovirus exposure and HLA in healthy donors. Repertoires were generated with immunoSEQ multiplex PCR, while TCRdb's copy carries only in-frame clones and drops some. Among some 44,000 clones, 80% to 95% were seen once, and the ten largest hold approximately 5.9%. Sequencing was carried out using PBMCs. Receptors were obtained from a man younger than 35 in good health and CMV-seronegative. Both conserved end residues are part of each CDR3. Fields, in order: V gene, D gene, clone size, J gene, CDR3 protein, CDR3 DNA. The D gene is left open where the match is weak. Clone size, where shown, is once, few, many, or a class for clones that have expanded.

TRBV4-3,NA,NA,TRBJ1-1,CASRKAGSGAGEAFF,TGCGCCAGCAGAAAAGCAGGGTCAGGGGCAGGTGAAGCTTTCTTT
TRBV9,TRBD1,NA,TRBJ2-7,CASSVEGGQAYEQYF,TGTGCCAGCAGCGTAGAAGGGGGCCAGGCCTACGAGCAGTACTTC
TRBV28,TRBD2,NA,TRBJ2-5,CASSLGLAGVGKTQYF,TGTGCCAGCAGTTTAGGACTAGCGGGAGTGGGAAAGACCCAGTACTTC
TRBV6-5,NA,NA,TRBJ1-1,CASSYSTALGTEAFF,TGTGCCAGCAGTTACTCAACAGCCCTGGGCACTGAAGCTTTCTTT
TRBV19,NA,NA,TRBJ2-5,CASSKLAAYQETQYF,TGTGCCAGTAGTAAACTAGCAGCGTACCAAGAGACCCAGTACTTC
TRBV10-3,NA,NA,TRBJ1-2,CAIRGRAAPSGYTF,TGTGCCATCAGAGGCAGGGCCGCTCCGTCTGGCTACACCTTC
TRBV7-9,NA,NA,TRBJ2-3,CASSSGLDTQYF,TGTGCCAGCAGCTCCGGTTTGGATACGCAGTATTTT
TRBV7-2,TRBD2,once,TRBJ2-3,CASSLASSGGPTDTQYF,TGTGCCAGCAGCTTAGCCTCTAGCGGGGGCCCAACAGATACGCAGTATTTT
TRBV5-4,NA,NA,TRBJ1-1,CASSPGGSEAFF,TGTGCCAGCAGCCCTGGAGGGTCTGAAGCTTTCTTT
TRBV7-9,TRBD1,NA,TRBJ2-2,CASRGAGGTENTGELFF,TGTGCCAGCAGGGGGGCAGGGGGCACCGAGAACACCGGGGAGCTGTTTTTT
TRBV15,TRBD1,once,TRBJ2-4,CATSRSRQGLSKNIQYF,TGTGCCACCAGCAGATCACGACAGGGTCTTTCCAAAAACATTCAGTACTTC
TRBV4-3,NA,few,TRBJ1-1,CASSQETLTFENTEAFF,TGCGCCAGCAGCCAAGAAACATTAACGTTTGAAAACACTGAAGCTTTCTTT
TRBV5-4,TRBD2,NA,TRBJ2-5,CASRPKAGEGETQYF,TGTGCCAGCCGTCCAAAGGCGGGAGAGGGAGAGACCCAGTACTTC
TRBV5-4,NA,NA,TRBJ2-7,CASSLPGRWASYEQYF,TGTGCCAGCAGCTTACCGGGGAGATGGGCTTCCTACGAGCAGTACTTC
TRBV19,TRBD1,NA,TRBJ2-3,CASSILGQITDTQYF,TGTGCCAGTAGTATCTTGGGACAGATCACAGATACGCAGTATTTT
TRBV6-6,NA,NA,TRBJ1-2,CASSPTGTTNYGYTF,TGTGCCAGCAGTCCTACCGGGACAACTAACTATGGCTACACCTTC
TRBV10-3,TRBD1,NA,TRBJ2-5,CAISAPGQGRGTQYF,TGTGCCATCAGTGCCCCGGGACAGGGACGTGGGACCCAGTACTTC
TRBV27,NA,NA,TRBJ2-5,CASRHPNFGAQYF,TGTGCCAGCAGACATCCAAATTTCGGGGCCCAGTACTTC
TRBV4-3,NA,NA,TRBJ2-2,CASSQDYTGFNTGELFF,TGCGCCAGCAGCCAAGACTACACGGGTTTTAACACCGGGGAGCTGTTTTTT
TRBV5-1,TRBD2,NA,TRBJ2-7,CASSLVGTNSYEQYF,TGCGCCAGCAGCTTGGTGGGGACTAATTCCTACGAGCAGTACTTC
TRBV4-3,TRBD2,NA,TRBJ2-3,CASSQFGGGGPGTQYF,TGCGCCAGCAGCCAGTTCGGGGGCGGGGGGCCGGGAACGCAGTATTTT
TRBV27,NA,NA,TRBJ1-1,CASSLEFDRLNTEAFF,TGTGCCAGCAGTTTAGAGTTCGACAGACTGAACACTGAAGCTTTCTTT
TRBV7-2,TRBD2,once,TRBJ2-1,CASSGGLAPYNEQFF,TGTGCCAGCAGCGGGGGACTAGCGCCCTACAATGAGCAGTTCTTC
TRBV10-3,NA,NA,TRBJ2-7,CAISESGDLRYF,TGTGCCATCAGTGAGTCGGGAGACCTCCGGTACTTC
TRBV5-5,TRBD1,NA,TRBJ2-5,CASSLGTGKETQYF,TGTGCCAGCAGCTTGGGGACAGGGAAAGAGACCCAGTACTTC
TRBV18,TRBD2,NA,TRBJ2-1,CASSPRTSGSSYNEQFF,TGTGCCAGCTCACCTCGGACTAGCGGGAGTTCCTACAATGAGCAGTTCTTC
TRBV18,TRBD1,NA,TRBJ1-1,CASSPFGQGLNTEAFF,TGTGCCAGCTCACCTTTTGGACAGGGGCTTAACACTGAAGCTTTCTTT
TRBV5-1,NA,NA,TRBJ2-7,CASSPTADPYEQYF,TGCGCCAGCAGCCCGACAGCCGATCCGTACGAGCAGTACTTC
TRBV11-3,TRBD1,NA,TRBJ1-1,CASSQRQGAMAFF,TGTGCCAGCAGCCAACGACAGGGGGCGATGGCTTTCTTT
TRBV30,NA,few,TRBJ2-3,CAWSVRAYFESTDTQYF,TGTGCCTGGAGTGTGCGGGCATACTTTGAAAGCACAGATACGCAGTATTTT
TRBV7-9,NA,once,TRBJ1-1,CASSIGNTEAFF,TGTGCCAGCAGTATCGGGAACACTGAAGCTTTCTTT
TRBV5-1,TRBD1,once,TRBJ1-3,CASSGGQGMGNTIYF,TGCGCCAGCAGCGGGGGACAGGGGATGGGAAACACCATATATTTT
TRBV5-1,TRBD2,once,TRBJ2-3,CASSNGLAGVLDTQYF,TGCGCCAGCAGCAACGGACTAGCGGGAGTCCTAGATACGCAGTATTTT
TRBV12-5,NA,once,TRBJ1-1,CASGLTGLRTEAFF,TGTGCTAGTGGTTTGACGGGACTACGTACTGAAGCTTTCTTT
TRBV29-1,NA,NA,TRBJ1-1,CSVVQQTVNTEAFF,TGCAGCGTTGTACAACAAACAGTGAACACTGAAGCTTTCTTT
TRBV29-1,TRBD1,NA,TRBJ1-3,CSVENRDRLFGNTIYF,TGCAGCGTTGAAAACCGGGACAGATTATTTGGAAACACCATATATTTT
TRBV27,TRBD2,once,TRBJ2-7,CASSFEAGGRGEQYF,TGTGCCAGCAGTTTCGAGGCGGGAGGTCGAGGGGAGCAGTACTTC
TRBV9,NA,NA,TRBJ1-5,CASSPTPGAAEPQHF,TGTGCCAGCAGCCCGACCCCAGGGGCGGCCGAGCCCCAGCATTTT
TRBV7-2,TRBD2,NA,TRBJ2-1,CASSLMGLEDEQFF,TGTGCCAGCAGCTTAATGGGACTAGAGGATGAGCAGTTCTTC
TRBV11-1,NA,NA,TRBJ1-1,CASSPLTGNTEAFF,TGTGCCAGCAGCCCATTGACAGGGAACACTGAAGCTTTCTTT
TRBV5-1,NA,NA,TRBJ2-6,CASSLGLHPSSGANVLTF,TGCGCCAGCAGCTTGGGGCTCCACCCTAGTTCTGGGGCCAACGTCCTGACTTTC
TRBV4-3,TRBD2,many,TRBJ2-1,CASSSRGGRQPYNEQFF,TGCGCCAGCAGCTCCCGGGGGGGCCGCCAACCCTACAATGAGCAGTTCTTC
TRBV10-3,NA,NA,TRBJ2-2,CAISDSPETGELFF,TGTGCCATCAGTGATTCGCCGGAGACCGGGGAGCTGTTTTTT
TRBV14,TRBD1,NA,TRBJ1-1,CASSPNRGTEAFF,TGTGCCAGCAGCCCTAACAGGGGCACTGAAGCTTTCTTT
TRBV5-1,TRBD2,NA,TRBJ2-1,CASSPGTSGTSYNEQFF,TGCGCCAGCAGCCCCGGGACTAGCGGGACTTCCTACAATGAGCAGTTCTTC
TRBV28,NA,NA,TRBJ2-7,CASSLLASEAYEQYF,TGTGCCAGCAGTTTATTAGCTAGCGAGGCCTACGAGCAGTACTTC
TRBV27,NA,NA,TRBJ2-1,CASSFRIALNEQFF,TGTGCCAGCAGTTTTAGAATAGCACTAAATGAGCAGTTCTTC